These 24 T cell receptor beta chains share one sample of origin, sequenced in a study of shared clonotypes between healthy human individuals. TCRdb's copy holds only in-frame clones and misses some; the assay was immunoSEQ multiplex PCR. The repertoire consists of around 1 million clones, with approximately 76% occurring once and the leading ten covering 1.5%. The sequencing input was memory CD4+ T cells sorted from blood. Indicated subset: CD45RA-negative fraction. All receptors come from a man between 18 and 29 years old in good health.

V usage is TRBV5-6 and J usage is TRBJ1-5; 7 positions match TRBD1. V lost 4 bases to trimming and J lost 4 bases; unmatched junction nucleotides: 8. The CDR3 sequence is 15 residues long. CDR1 is SGHDT, CDR2 YYEEEE, per germline. In DNA form, the CDR3 reads TGTGCCAGCAGCAAATTTGACAGGGATAATCAGCCCCAGCATTTT. Residues: CASSKFDRDNQPQHF.

This clone was seen more than once but under ten times. The rearrangement uses TRBV18 and TRBJ1-1; TRBD1 might be the D (5 bases). This CDR3 comprises 14 residues. The ends were cut back, 0 bases at V and 10 bases at J, with 15 bases in the middle. The germline V gene encodes CDR1 KGHSH and CDR2 LQKENI. CDR3 in amino acids: CASSPPGGREVAFF. The CDR3 DNA reads TGTGCCAGCTCACCACCGGGGGGAAGGGAGGTAGCTTTCTTT. Full variable domain (outside the CDR3, taken from reference TRBV18 and TRBJ1-1): NAGVMQNPRHLVRRRGQEARLRCSPMKGHSHVYWYRQLPEEGLKFMVYLQKENIIDESGMPKERFSAEFPKEGPSILRIQQVVRGDSAAYFCASSPPGGREVAFFGQGTRLTVV.

The chain carries TRBV6-5 and TRBJ1-5; perhaps TRBD1 as D (6 bases). V lost 5 bases, J lost 7 bases, and 12 bases lay in between. This CDR3 region has 13 residues. Germline V gene data show CDR1 as MNHEY and CDR2 as SVGAGI. Written as DNA, the CDR3 is TGTGCCAGCAGTCCAGGGGCCAGACAGCCCCAGCATTTT. Translating it yields CASSPGARQPQHF.

This chain links TRBV7-8 with TRBJ1-3; TRBD1 might be the D (5 bases). CDR1 is SGHVS, CDR2 FQNEAQ, per germline. The ends were cut back, 5 bases at V and 9 bases at J, with 17 bases in the middle. The CDR3 spans 14 residues. The DNA of the CDR3 is TGTGCCAGCAGCCTTGGGATGGCGGGGCTCACCATATATTTT. This sequence encodes CASSLGMAGLTIYF.

This rearrangement joins TRBV30 to TRBJ2-7; 10 bases agree with TRBD2. Per the germline V gene, CDR1 is GTSNPN and CDR2 is SVGIG (reference sequence). The V gene end was trimmed by 2 bases and the J gene end by 2 bases; junction bases not matched to a gene: 3. This CDR3 contains 14 residues. For the CDR3, the DNA is TGTGCCTGGAGTAGAAGCGGGGGGGCCTACGAGCAGTACTTC. Residues: CAWSRSGGAYEQYF.

This sequence joins TRBV2 and TRBJ2-3; D ambiguous. The CDR3 length is 13 residues. V was shortened by 8 bases and J by 0 bases, with 9 bases between the two germline ends. Germline loops: CDR1 SNHLY, CDR2 FYNNEI. The CDR3 region is CASLVSSTDTQYF. In DNA, the CDR3 is TGTGCCAGCTTAGTCTCTAGCACAGATACGCAGTATTTT.

The chain couples TRBV15 to TRBJ1-2, with D hard to call. The germline V gene encodes CDR1 LNHNV and CDR2 YYDKDF (reference sequence). V was cut by 5 bases and J by 8 bases, with 18 bases left in between. The CDR3 covers 14 residues. CDR3 residues: CATSSQDSLLGYTF. The CDR3 coding sequence is TGTGCCACCAGCTCCCAGGATAGCCTCCTGGGCTACACCTTC.

CDR3: CASSQDGGASYEQYF. CDR3 DNA sequence: TGCGCCAGCAGCCAAGACGGGGGGGCCTCCTACGAGCAGTACTTC. This rearrangement joins TRBV4-1 to TRBJ2-7, with TRBD2 identical over 8 bases. The CDR3 has 15 amino acids. V shed 0 bases and J 0 bases; nucleotides not matched to a gene: 1. Germline CDR1 MGHRA, CDR2 YSYEKL.

This chain connects TRBV25-1 to TRBJ2-2; 10 nucleotides line up with TRBD1. The V segment lost 3 bases and the J segment 5 bases; nucleotides outside the gene matches: 6. Germline assignment: CDR1 MGHDK and CDR2 SYGVNS. The CDR3 is 16 residues long. The DNA of the CDR3 is TGTGCCAGCAGTGATCCGGGACAGGGGAAAACCGGGGAGCTGTTTTTT. It is translated as CASSDPGQGKTGELFF.

This chain uses TRBV21-1 with TRBJ2-5; TRBD1, the D gene given by the table, was not confirmed from the DNA. TRBV21-1 represents a pseudogene. The CDR3 sequence is 17 residues long. CDR3 nucleotides: TGTGCCAGAGTTTGGCCCGTGGGACAAGGTCCTGAAGAGACCCAGTACTTC. The encoded protein is CARVWPVGQGPEETQYF.

The CDR3 reads CASSPGTGWNQPQHF. The CDR3 region has the DNA TGTGCCAGCAGCCCCGGGACAGGGTGGAATCAGCCCCAGCATTTT. J is TRBJ1-5 and V is TRBV6-6; 9 bases align to TRBD1. There are 15 residues in the CDR3. In germline, CDR1 is MNHNY, CDR2 SVGAGI (reference sequence). The trim removed 6 bases at V and 4 bases at J, leaving 7 bases unmatched.

The V call is TRBV30, the J call TRBJ1-1; tentatively, D is TRBD1 (6 bases). The CDR3 covers 14 residues. CDR1 is GTSNPN and CDR2 is SVGIG in the germline V gene (reference sequence). The V end lost 1 base, the J end lost 0 bases, and 9 bases lay between the germline ends. The CDR3 DNA reads as TGTGCCTGGAGTGCTACAGGGATGAACACTGAAGCTTTCTTT. It yields the protein CAWSATGMNTEAFF.

V gene TRBV30 combines with J gene TRBJ1-5; possible D gene TRBD1, 5 bases. The V gene lost 5 bases and the J gene lost 3 bases, with 14 bases spanning the gap. The length of the CDR3 is 14 residues. Germline V gene lookup returns CDR1 GTSNPN and CDR2 SVGIG (reference sequence). This CDR3 is CAWGTGDLNQPQHF. The CDR3 DNA is TGTGCCTGGGGAACAGGTGATCTCAATCAGCCCCAGCATTTT.

This chain uses TRBV7-6 with TRBJ1-4; D is undetermined. V shed 5 bases and J shed 13 bases, with 23 bases lying between them. CDR1 SGHVS and CDR2 FNYEAQ come from the germline V gene. There are 15 residues in the CDR3. The CDR3 DNA follows: TGTGCCAGCAGCCCAAACCAAATTCCCACAATTGGACTGTTTTTT. This sequence encodes CASSPNQIPTIGLFF.

V and J are TRBV30 and TRBJ1-4; D is undetermined. The V and J ends lost 4 bases and 7 bases respectively, with 13 bases between them. In germline, CDR1 is GTSNPN, CDR2 SVGIG (reference sequence). This CDR3 contains 13 residues. The CDR3 spells CAWNRAGGEKLFF. The CDR3 nucleotides read TGTGCCTGGAACCGTGCGGGAGGTGAAAAACTGTTTTTT.

As to this clone: A much larger clone differs from this one at a single base, so this may be a read error. V gene TRBV7-9 combines with J gene TRBJ1-1; D is unclear. Per germline, CDR1 SEHNR and CDR2 FQNEAQ (reference sequence). The CDR3 covers 14 residues. The V end was cut by 2 bases, the J end by 0 bases, with 7 bases between. The CDR3 protein is CASSLSLMNTEAFF. CDR3 nucleotides: TGTGCCAGCAGCTTAAGCCTCATGAACACTGAAGCTTTCTTT.

The J gene is TRBJ1-1, the V gene TRBV7-8; D may be TRBD1 (6 bases). There are 13 residues in the CDR3. V was pared by 3 bases and J by 11 bases, with 16 bases between. Germline V gene lookup returns CDR1 SGHVS and CDR2 FQNEAQ. The CDR3 DNA reads TGTGCCAGCAGCTTCATAATACAGGGAGGGGCTTTCTTT. Its protein product is CASSFIIQGGAFF.

This clone was detected only once. The J gene is TRBJ2-2, the V gene TRBV19; the D gene is possibly TRBD1 (5 bases). The germline CDR1 and CDR2 sequences are LNHDA and SQIVND (reference sequence). V was clipped by 4 bases and J by 4 bases, with 10 bases between them. CDR3 length: 14 residues. DNA of the CDR3: TGTGCCAGTAGTACAGGGTTTATCACCGGGGAGCTGTTTTTT. Residues: CASSTGFITGELFF.

The chain combines TRBV6-6 with TRBJ2-2; D is undetermined. Germline lookup yields CDR1 MNHNY and CDR2 SVGAGI (reference sequence). The CDR3 runs to 11 residues. V was clipped by 10 bases and J by 6 bases, with 9 bases between them. The chain's CDR3 is CATHRAGELFF. CDR3 nucleotides: TGTGCCACCCATAGGGCCGGGGAGCTGTTTTTT.

The chain combines TRBV7-9 with TRBJ2-7; D ambiguous. CDR3 length equals 12 residues. Germline values: CDR1 SEHNR, CDR2 FQNEAQ (reference sequence). V lost 3 bases and J lost 7, with 10 bases in between. CDR3 nucleotide sequence: TGTGCCAGCAGCTTTCAGGAGACGGAGCAGTACTTC. Protein: CASSFQETEQYF.

V gene TRBV19 combines with J gene TRBJ1-5; D is uncertain. This CDR3 contains 14 residues. CDR1 LNHDA and CDR2 SQIVND come from the germline V gene (reference sequence). V dropped 8 bases and J dropped 3 bases, with 14 bases sitting between them. The CDR3 reads CASQAGAYNQPQHF. Written as DNA, the CDR3 is TGTGCCAGTCAAGCGGGCGCTTACAATCAGCCCCAGCATTTT.

This clone appeared a single time. V and J are TRBV28 and TRBJ1-5, with TRBD1 as a possible D gene (6 bases). CDR3 size: 14 residues. Between the trimmed V and J ends, which lost 10 bases and 2 bases, there was a span of 15 bases. Germline V gene sequence: CDR1 MDHEN, CDR2 SYDVKM. This chain's CDR3 is CAIKKGGGNQPQHF. The CDR3 region has the DNA TGTGCCATCAAAAAAGGGGGAGGCAATCAGCCCCAGCATTTT.

The chain recombines TRBV18 with TRBJ2-7; D remains unclear. The CDR3 contains 15 residues. V lost 3 bases to trimming and J lost 0 bases, with 12 bases between them. CDR1 KGHSH and CDR2 LQKENI come from the germline V gene. The CDR3 nucleotides read TGTGCCAGCTCACCCGGAGAGTCCAGCTCCTACGAGCAGTACTTC. The encoded protein is CASSPGESSSYEQYF.

V usage is TRBV6-1 and J usage is TRBJ2-1; tentatively, D is TRBD2 (5 bases). In germline, CDR1 is MNHNS, CDR2 SASEGT. The CDR3 sequence is 14 residues long. V lost 1 base and J 5 bases, leaving 9 bases between the germline ends. Here the CDR3 reads CASSEGTGNNEQFF. CDR3 in DNA: TGTGCCAGCAGTGAAGGGACGGGGAACAATGAGCAGTTCTTC.